These 14 T cell receptor beta chains originate from one sample sequenced in a study of cytomegalovirus exposure and HLA in healthy donors. Amplification used 60 Vbeta primers and 13 Jbeta primers. TCRdb's copy holds only in-frame clones and misses some; the assay was immunoSEQ multiplex PCR. This table has 170,000 or so clones, roughly 87% appearing once. The sample comprised PBMCs. These receptors came from a man aged 50 to 59 in good health and CMV-seronegative.

This sequence joins TRBV7-9 and TRBJ2-5, with D maybe TRBD1 (5 bases). Gene TRBJ2-7 matches the end of the DNA better, so the J call may be wrong. This CDR3 has 15 residues. From germline, CDR1 is SEHNR and CDR2 FQNEAQ (reference sequence). The CDR3: CASSPGHRGRYEQYF. The CDR3 DNA is TGTGCCAGCAGCCCTGGACATAGGGGTCGCTACGAGCAGTACTTC.

This clone appeared once. The V and J genes are TRBV30 and TRBJ2-5, with 9 bases identical to TRBD1. The J call may be incorrect, as the DNA end agrees better with TRBJ2-7. Germline V gene sequence: CDR1 GTSNPN, CDR2 SVGIG (reference sequence). The CDR3 is made up of 13 amino acids. The CDR3 DNA follows: TGTGCCTGGAGTCGGACAGGGGTCCACGAGCAGTACTTC. This sequence encodes CAWSRTGVHEQYF.

This chain joins TRBV19 and TRBJ1-1; no clear D gene. CDR1 and CDR2 (germline): LNHDA, SQIVND (reference sequence). V lost 5 bases and J lost 1, with 8 bases in between. The CDR3 spans 13 residues. CDR3 protein: CASSLGGNTEAFF. The CDR3 nucleotides read TGTGCCAGTAGTCTGGGAGGGAACACTGAAGCTTTCTTT.

The CDR3 bases are TGTGCCAGCAGTTTGTTTGGCGGGAGGGCCCCTAATACGCAGTATTTT. This gives the protein CASSLFGGRAPNTQYF. V and J are TRBV28 and TRBJ2-3, with 9 bases that match TRBD2. J was trimmed by 7 bases and V by 3 bases; bases with no gene match: 11. The germline CDR1 and CDR2 sequences are MDHEN and SYDVKM. The CDR3 length is 16 residues.

The chain carries TRBV7-2 and TRBJ2-3; 11 positions agree with TRBD2. There are 15 residues in the CDR3. CDR1 is SGHTA, CDR2 FQGNSA, per germline. The trim removed 4 bases at V and 8 bases at J, leaving 8 bases unmatched. The CDR3 region has the DNA TGTGCCAGCAGCTACGCACTAGCGGGAGCCTCTACGCAGTATTTT. Translated: CASSYALAGASTQYF.

The V call is TRBV19, the J call TRBJ2-2; 7 bases are shared with TRBD2. CDR1 is LNHDA, CDR2 SQIVND, per germline (reference sequence). This CDR3 is 14 amino acids long. Germline trimming cut 2 bases from V and 7 bases from J; bases unmatched to any gene: 4. CDR3 region: CASSINWEGGELFF. CDR3 coding DNA: TGTGCCAGTAGTATAAATTGGGAGGGCGGGGAGCTGTTTTTT.

This chain links TRBV18 with TRBJ2-5; 9 bases map to TRBD2. The CDR3 totals 15 residues. The trim removed 4 bases at V and 0 bases at J, leaving 3 bases unmatched. Germline values: CDR1 KGHSH, CDR2 LQKENI. The DNA of the CDR3 is TGTGCCAGCTCACGTAGCGGGGGACACCAAGAGACCCAGTACTTC. Amino acids: CASSRSGGHQETQYF.

The gene calls are TRBV5-8 and TRBJ2-3; 11 nucleotides line up with TRBD2. This CDR3 is 16 amino acids long. The germline V gene has CDR1 SGHTS and CDR2 YDEGEE. V dropped 4 bases and J dropped 0; count of bases not matched to a gene: 4. The CDR3 nucleotides read TGTGCCAGCAGCCCCGGGACTAGCGGTAGCACAGATACGCAGTATTTT. It translates to CASSPGTSGSTDTQYF.

About this clone itself: This same CDR3 is encoded by further DNA sequences in the sample. The chain has TRBV9 and TRBJ1-1, with D possibly TRBD1 on 5 matching bases. This CDR3 has 13 residues. V was shortened by 4 bases and J by 1 base, with 8 bases between the two germline ends. CDR1 is SGDLS, CDR2 YYNGEE, per germline. The CDR3 DNA sequence: TGTGCCAGCAGCAGCACAGGGAACACTGAAGCTTTCTTT. Amino acid sequence: CASSSTGNTEAFF.

The chain uses TRBV11-3 and TRBJ2-7; D possibly corresponds to TRBD1 (7 bases). Germline V gene sequence: CDR1 SGHNT, CDR2 YENEEA. This CDR3 contains 15 residues. The ends were cut back, 5 bases at V and 5 bases at J, with 19 bases in the middle. The DNA for the CDR3 is TGTGCCAGCAGCGACCCTAGACAGGGAGGCGACGAGCAGTACTTC. It yields the protein CASSDPRQGGDEQYF.

This clone was observed a handful of times. The V and J genes are TRBV7-9 and TRBJ2-7, with 8 positions matching TRBD1. Germline CDR1 reads SEHNR; CDR2 reads FQNEAQ (reference sequence). The CDR3 sequence is 14 residues long. Germline trimming cut 2 bases from V and 3 bases from J; bases unmatched to any gene: 3. The DNA for the CDR3 is TGTGCCAGCAGCTTATGGACAGGGAACTACGAGCAGTACTTC. It specifies CASSLWTGNYEQYF.

V and J are TRBV7-2 and TRBJ2-7, with D uncertain. Germline V gene sequence: CDR1 SGHTA, CDR2 FQGNSA. V gave up 3 bases and J gave up 3 bases, with 12 bases separating them. The CDR3 runs to 14 residues. The CDR3 loop is CASSLGSWNYEQYF. The CDR3 nucleotides read TGTGCCAGCAGCTTGGGCAGCTGGAACTACGAGCAGTACTTC. Complete variable domain (other parts from reference TRBV7-2 and TRBJ2-7): GAGVSQSPSNKVTEKGKDVELRCDPISGHTALYWYRQSLGQGLEFLIYFQGNSAPDKSGLPSDRFSAERTGGSVSTLTIQRTQQEDSAVYLCASSLGSWNYEQYFGPGTRLTVT.

This clone was observed a handful of times. J is TRBJ1-5 and V is TRBV10-3; D unclear. The germline V gene has CDR1 ENHRY and CDR2 SYGVKD. V lost 1 base to trimming and J lost 2 bases, with 3 bases between them. The CDR3 sequence is 13 residues long. DNA of the CDR3: TGTGCCATCAGTGAGTTCGGCAATCAGCCCCAGCATTTT. This codes for CAISEFGNQPQHF.

This clone was detected once. V is TRBV19 and J is TRBJ2-3, with TRBD1 matching 10 bases. Germline V gene sequence: CDR1 LNHDA, CDR2 SQIVND (reference sequence). The trim removed 7 bases at V and 4 bases at J, leaving 8 bases unmatched. The length of the CDR3 is 15 residues. The CDR3: CASTLAGTGADTQYF. The DNA of the CDR3 is TGTGCCAGTACTCTCGCCGGGACAGGGGCAGATACGCAGTATTTT.